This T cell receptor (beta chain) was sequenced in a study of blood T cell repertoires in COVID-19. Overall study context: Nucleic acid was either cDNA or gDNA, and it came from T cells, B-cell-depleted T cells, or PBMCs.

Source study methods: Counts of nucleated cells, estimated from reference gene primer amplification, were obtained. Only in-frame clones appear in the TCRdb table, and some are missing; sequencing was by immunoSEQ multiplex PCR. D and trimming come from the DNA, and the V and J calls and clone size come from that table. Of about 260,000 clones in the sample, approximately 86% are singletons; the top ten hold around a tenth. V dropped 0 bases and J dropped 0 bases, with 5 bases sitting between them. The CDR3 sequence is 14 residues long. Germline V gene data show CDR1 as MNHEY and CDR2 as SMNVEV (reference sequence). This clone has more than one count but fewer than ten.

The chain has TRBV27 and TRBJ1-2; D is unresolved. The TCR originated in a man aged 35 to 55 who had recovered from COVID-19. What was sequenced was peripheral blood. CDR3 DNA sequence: TGTGCCAGCAGTTTATCCCACACTAACTATGGCTACACCTTC. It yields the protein CASSLSHTNYGYTF.